The T cell receptor (beta chain) described here comes from a study of siplizumab effects on memory and regulatory T cells (dated by TCRdb to the late 2010s). Study-level background: The study looked at the effect of siplizumab, an anti-CD2 antibody, on alloreactive T-cell subsets in allogeneic mixed lymphocyte reactions made from human PBMCs. What the authors observed across the whole study: No functional confirmation was obtained for the suppressive function of proliferating Tregs from siplizumab cultures. Because sequences below about 10^-5 frequency were poorly captured, only a minor fraction of alloreactive clones could be mapped to unstimulated subsets. About 80-96% of proliferating CD4+ or CD8+ clones could not be given a naive or memory phenotype. Unstimulated naive T cells appeared to be more diverse than memory T cells, and naive cells seemed to make a substantial contribution to the alloresponse. The cumulative frequency of alloreactive sequences traceable to unstimulated CD4+ memory T cells was significantly reduced by siplizumab. Of the alloreactive CD4+ clones that could be mapped, the Treg-derived share averaged about 67% with siplizumab compared with around 25% in control reactions.

The germline V gene gives CDR1 as MDHEN and CDR2 as SYDVKM. From the cysteine up to the phenylalanine, the CDR3 has a length of 13 residues. Only CDR3 DNA remains: 39 bases, in frame from the first base. The junction shows trimming of 6 bases on V and 3 bases on J, plus 9 bases between the germline ends. The receptor library was made with the immunoSEQ multiplex PCR assay. Some 100,000 TCR templates per sample were assayed by the deep sequencing platform. Genomic DNA extracted from sorted T cells was the material used for TCRbeta CDR3 sequencing. As for the authors' bioinformatics: Clonal analysis of TCRbeta CDR3 data was done in the R programming language. Comparing unstimulated samples against CFSE-low samples taken after the reaction was how alloreactive CD4+ and CD8+ clones were defined. Alloreactive CD4+ clones were assigned to regulatory or non-regulatory origin by matching sequences to sorted unstimulated Treg and non-Treg repertoires. TCRdb carries this immuneACCESS record with in-frame sequences only. Its versions omit some clonotypes, under half of them owing to an unresolved V gene in the studies checked, with the rest unexplained. V and J calls plus clone size are reproduced from that table; the DNA served to infer D and trimming. Present in this sample are about 100,000 clones, 94% of which were seen just once. The ten largest clones represent 1% to 1.5% of the sample.

Sorted unstimulated T cells and proliferating T cells recovered from mixed lymphocyte reactions underwent TCRbeta CDR3 sequencing. Fresh whole blood from ten HLA-typed healthy donors served as the source for isolating PBMCs. Unstimulated CD4+ non-regulatory T cells were FACS-sorted to map the origin of alloreactive clones. Comments on this clone: Its antigen is not yet known. No quality values exist for individual bases; no much larger clone is one base distant.

Input material: non-Treg CD4+ T cells sorted from blood. Taken with the paper, the label for cell subset or site translates to: FACS-sorted unstimulated CD4+ non-regulatory T cells. The receptor comes from a human donor in good health. The rearrangement combines TRBV28 with TRBJ1-3, and TRBD1 may be the D gene, going by 5 matching bases. The DNA sequence is given as TGTGCCAGCAGCCTAAGGGGTGGAAACACCATATATTTT. This yields the protein CASSLRGGNTIYF.